The clone carrying this TCR beta chain has a count of ten or more. Its antigen is currently unknown. Measured with immunoSEQ multiplex PCR; TCRdb has only the in-frame clones, and not every one. The repertoire consists of 16,000 or so clones, none detected only once. This entry belongs to a study of T cells after posttransplantation cyclophosphamide. The study, taken as a whole, reports: Tissue-infiltrating T cells from skin or gut overlapped little with blood T cells. Donor CD8+ memory clones often dominated recipient blood repertoires at later times. Recipient CMV seropositivity and CMV reactivation strongly tracked TRB clonality.

Busulfan-fludarabine conditioning, marrow transplant, and cyclophosphamide on days +3 and +4 were administered. After removal of 5 bases from V and 10 bases from J, the junction contained 5 bases not matched to a gene. Germline V lookup: CDR1 SQVTM, CDR2 ANQGSEA. The CDR3 spans 11 residues. This sequence originates from a female patient aged 25-39 years who received an allogeneic stem cell transplant from a related donor, was CMV-positive, and had no GVHD. Some T cells may be the graft donor's. The sequencing here drew on PBMCs, taken after allogeneic stem cell transplant with posttransplant cyclophosphamide. The V call is TRBV29-1, the J call TRBJ1-1; 9 bases fit TRBD1. The CDR3 nucleotides are TGCAGCGTTAATACAGGGGGCGTAGCTTTCTTT. Its translation is CSVNTGGVAFF.